A single sample is the source of the 32 T cell receptor beta chains below, sequenced in a study of graft-versus-host responses after intestinal transplantation. TCRdb's table, derived via immunoSEQ multiplex PCR, lists solely in-frame clones and lacks some. Of 90,000 to 95,000 clones in the sample, around 90% were seen once. Their target antigens are unknown. Specimen: unstimulated CD8+ T cells sorted from spleen or lymph node cells, collected before intestinal transplant. The receptors were sampled from a human donor who received an intestinal transplant.

V usage is TRBV27 and J usage is TRBJ2-3; D is possibly TRBD2 (5 bases). CDR3 length: 15 amino acids. Germline V gene data show CDR1 as MNHEY and CDR2 as SMNVEV (reference sequence). Trimming removed 1 base at V and 2 bases at J, with 10 bases between. CDR3 sequence (DNA): TGTGCCAGCAGTTTATTTAAGCGGACCACAGATACGCAGTATTTT. The encoded protein is CASSLFKRTTDTQYF.

V usage is TRBV27 and J usage is TRBJ2-1; 8 nucleotides match TRBD1. Germline CDR1 and CDR2: MNHEY and SMNVEV (reference sequence). V was clipped by 6 bases and J by 4 bases; unmatched bases: 5. This CDR3 is 14 amino acids long. CDR3 coding DNA: TGTGCCAGCAGCGCCCAGGGGGCTTACAATGAGCAGTTCTTC. It is translated as CASSAQGAYNEQFF.

The chain uses TRBV6-7 and TRBJ1-4, with unresolved D. TRBV6-7 is assigned to the ORF class and has an uncertain function. With 4 bases removed from V and 0 bases from J, the gap between germline ends came to 15 bases. The CDR3 is 17 residues long. CDR3 protein: CASSCGREIATNEKLFF. CDR3 in DNA: TGTGCCAGCAGTTGCGGGAGAGAGATTGCAACTAATGAAAAACTGTTTTTT.

This clone was found once. The rearrangement joins TRBV29-1 to TRBJ1-2; D is uncertain. The V gene lost 7 bases and the J gene lost 4 bases, with 16 bases spanning the gap. CDR3 size: 13 residues. Per the germline V gene, CDR1 is SQVTM and CDR2 is ANQGSEA. Written as DNA, the CDR3 is TGCAGCGCAGTTTTGGCGGATGGCTATGGCTACACCTTC. This encodes CSAVLADGYGYTF.

V is TRBV9 and J is TRBJ2-1; 14 positions agree with TRBD2. Germline trimming cut 3 bases from V and 10 bases from J; bases unmatched to any gene: 3. The germline V gene encodes CDR1 SGDLS and CDR2 YYNGEE. The CDR3 is 14 amino acids. The DNA of the CDR3 is TGTGCCAGCAGCGAGGGACTAGCGGGAGACGAGCAGTTCTTC. Translating gives CASSEGLAGDEQFF. The whole variable domain, remainder taken from reference TRBV9 and TRBJ2-1, is DSGVTQTPKHLITATGQRVTLRCSPRSGDLSVYWYQQSLDQGLQFLIQYYNGEERAKGNILERFSAQQFPDLHSELNLSSLELGDSALYFCASSEGLAGDEQFFGPGTRLTVL.

The chain is built from TRBV4-1 and TRBJ1-1; D remains ambiguous. V lost 0 bases and J 1 base, leaving 12 bases between the germline ends. This CDR3 is 16 amino acids long. Germline V gives CDR1 MGHRA, CDR2 YSYEKL. Here the CDR3 reads CASSQEPLPGNTEAFF. In nucleotides, the CDR3 is TGCGCCAGCAGCCAAGAACCCCTCCCAGGGAACACTGAAGCTTTCTTT.

The chain recombines TRBV7-6 with TRBJ2-5, with a weak D call TRBD2 (6 bases). The CDR3 extends over 14 amino acids. Trimming cost V 5 bases and J 0 bases, with 10 bases left between them. Germline CDR1 is SGHVS and CDR2 is FNYEAQ. The CDR3 nucleotides read TGTGCCAGCAGCATGAGGGAGGACCAAGAGACCCAGTACTTC. This gives the protein CASSMREDQETQYF.

Note on this clone: Different DNA sequences within this sample yield the same CDR3. The chain carries TRBV5-6 and TRBJ1-2, with D tentatively TRBD1 (5 bases). CDR1 and CDR2 from the germline V gene are SGHDT and YYEEEE. The CDR3 is 15 residues long. V was pared by 5 bases and J by 8 bases, with 22 bases between. The CDR3 here is CASSSGLGVSRGYTF. CDR3 DNA sequence: TGTGCCAGCAGTTCGGGACTCGGAGTATCGCGGGGCTACACCTTC.

V gene TRBV5-1 combines with J gene TRBJ1-1, with a tentative D call TRBD1 (5 bases). Trimming removed 2 bases from V and 6 bases from J, with 11 bases in between. Germline loops: CDR1 SGHRS, CDR2 YFSETQ. The CDR3 has 13 amino acids. The CDR3 bases are TGCGCCAGCAGCTTAGGAGGGGAATCTGAAGCTTTCTTT. Amino acid sequence: CASSLGGESEAFF.

This chain links TRBV28 with TRBJ1-5; possibly TRBD1 for D (5 bases). V was clipped by 5 bases and J by 1 base, with 15 bases between them. Germline loops: CDR1 MDHEN, CDR2 SYDVKM. The CDR3 spans 16 residues. CDR3 region: CASSPPGGGSNQPQHF. CDR3 in DNA: TGTGCCAGCAGTCCCCCTGGGGGGGGGAGCAATCAGCCCCAGCATTTT.

This clone came up a few times. The genes are TRBV30 and TRBJ2-7, with 9 bases identical to TRBD1. Germline V CDR1 and CDR2: GTSNPN, SVGIG (reference sequence). This CDR3 region has 14 residues. V dropped 0 bases and J dropped 5; count of bases not matched to a gene: 5. In DNA form, the CDR3 reads TGTGCCTGGAGTGTGAGACAGGGGGTCGACGAGCAGTACTTC. Translation: CAWSVRQGVDEQYF.

The chain uses TRBV2 and TRBJ1-2, with TRBD1 identical over 8 bases. CDR3 length: 15 amino acids. CDR1 and CDR2 (germline): SNHLY, FYNNEI. V lost 2 bases, J lost 5 bases, and 7 bases stayed unmatched. The CDR3 protein is CASSERVQGEYGYTF. As DNA, the CDR3 is TGTGCCAGCAGTGAAAGGGTACAGGGGGAGTATGGCTACACCTTC.

The V call is TRBV4-3, the J call TRBJ1-1; D not resolved. The CDR3 extends over 16 amino acids. Germline assignment: CDR1 LGHNA and CDR2 YSLEER. V lost 1 base to trimming and J lost 1 base, with 13 bases between them. The CDR3, as DNA: TGCGCCAGCAGCCAAGGTACGGGAGAACGGAACACTGAAGCTTTCTTT. Its translation: CASSQGTGERNTEAFF.

The genes are TRBV5-6 and TRBJ2-1; the D gene is possibly TRBD1 (6 bases). The CDR3 length is 11 residues. CDR1 is SGHDT, CDR2 YYEEEE, per germline. The ends were cut back, 3 bases at V and 9 bases at J, with 7 bases in the middle. CDR3 residues: CASSSGVEQFF. The CDR3 DNA reads as TGTGCCAGCAGCTCAGGGGTTGAGCAGTTCTTC.

The chain couples TRBV21-1 to TRBJ2-7; the DNA was not used to check the table's D call, TRBD1. TRBV21-1 is reported as a pseudogene. This CDR3 contains 17 residues. The DNA for the CDR3 is TGTGCCAGCAACACCAAAGAGGGGTCGGGACAGTCCTACGAGCAGTACTTC. Translating gives CASNTKEGSGQSYEQYF.

The V call is TRBV4-1, the J call TRBJ1-4; 8 bases line up with TRBD1. This CDR3 is 15 amino acids long. The germline V gene encodes CDR1 MGHRA and CDR2 YSYEKL. The V and J ends lost 3 bases and 3 bases, in that order; junction bases with no gene match: 3. The CDR3 protein is CASSQDRASNEKLFF. The CDR3 bases are TGCGCCAGCAGCCAGGACAGGGCGTCTAATGAAAAACTGTTTTTT.

The chain employs TRBV7-6 and TRBJ2-1, with a tentative D call TRBD1 (7 bases). Deletions cut 4 bases from V and 8 bases from J, with 21 bases between. The CDR3 length is 16 residues. Germline CDR1 SGHVS, CDR2 FNYEAQ. CDR3 residues: CASSYTRRQGGDEQFF. CDR3 in DNA: TGTGCCAGCAGCTACACGAGGCGGCAGGGGGGCGATGAGCAGTTCTTC.

Concerning this clone: The junction shows a germline mismatch at one end, possibly a read error. The chain couples TRBV6-1 to TRBJ2-7; tentatively, D is TRBD2 (6 bases). This CDR3 has 13 amino acids. Germline CDR1 and CDR2: MNHNS and SASEGT. The CDR3 nucleotides read TGTGGCAGCAGTGTAGCGGCCGACTACGAGCAGTACTTC. Translated: CGSSVAADYEQYF.

This chain joins TRBV19 and TRBJ2-7; D is undetermined. This CDR3 contains 13 residues. V gave up 3 bases and J gave up 0 bases, with 6 bases separating them. Germline V gene data show CDR1 as LNHDA and CDR2 as SQIVND (reference sequence). The CDR3 sequence is CASSITDSYEQYF. The CDR3 DNA follows: TGTGCCAGTAGTATTACTGACTCCTACGAGCAGTACTTC.

This chain links TRBV7-3 with TRBJ2-5, with TRBD2 identical over 10 bases. Germline CDR1 is SGHTA and CDR2 is FQGTGA. With V trimmed by 5 bases and J by 2 bases, 8 bases remained unmatched. There are 16 residues in the CDR3. CDR3 amino acids: CASSPSLAGEQETQYF. CDR3 DNA: TGTGCCAGCAGCCCCAGCCTAGCGGGGGAACAAGAGACCCAGTACTTC.

The chain links TRBV28 to TRBJ2-7; D might be TRBD2 (5 bases). Trimming shortened V by 6 bases and J by 4 bases, and 19 bases separated the two germline ends. Per the germline V gene, CDR1 is MDHEN and CDR2 is SYDVKM. CDR3 size: 15 residues. The CDR3 protein is CASSPGRGGGYEQYF. CDR3 nucleotide sequence: TGTGCCAGCAGCCCGGGAAGAGGCGGTGGGTACGAGCAGTACTTC.

This clone has more than one count but fewer than ten. The chain is built from TRBV5-1 and TRBJ2-7, with D possibly being TRBD1 (6 bases). Germline CDR1 reads SGHRS; CDR2 reads YFSETQ. This CDR3 contains 12 residues. Trimming left V 1 base short and J 4 bases short, with 6 bases between. The CDR3 is CASSLRGYEQYF. CDR3 nucleotide sequence: TGCGCCAGCAGCTTGAGGGGGTACGAGCAGTACTTC.

This sequence joins TRBV7-9 and TRBJ1-1; 10 bases are shared with TRBD1. Germline CDR1 is SEHNR and CDR2 is FQNEAQ (reference sequence). This CDR3 has 16 residues. V trimming: 5 bases; J trimming: 3 bases; junction bases outside the gene matches: 9. CDR3 residues: CASSHLTGTGDTEAFF. The CDR3 DNA reads TGTGCCAGCAGCCACCTTACCGGGACAGGGGACACTGAAGCTTTCTTT.

The chain uses TRBV6-1 and TRBJ1-2; D gene unclear. The CDR3 spans 12 residues. Germline assignment: CDR1 MNHNS and CDR2 SASEGT. The V end lost 4 bases, the J end lost 5 bases, and 8 bases lay between the germline ends. The CDR3 is CASSAKLYGYTF. In DNA form, the CDR3 reads TGTGCCAGCAGTGCTAAACTTTATGGCTACACCTTC.

V usage is TRBV19 and J usage is TRBJ2-7, with D maybe TRBD2 (6 bases). The CDR3 has 13 amino acids. The ends were cut back, 3 bases at V and 4 bases at J, with 10 bases in the middle. In germline, CDR1 is LNHDA, CDR2 SQIVND (reference sequence). DNA of the CDR3: TGTGCCAGTAGTATTACGGGGAGGTACGAGCAGTACTTC. Translation: CASSITGRYEQYF.

This chain uses TRBV6-5 with TRBJ2-1; 8 bases are shared with TRBD1. This CDR3 comprises 14 residues. V dropped 3 bases and J dropped 4; count of bases not matched to a gene: 2. Germline V gene sequence: CDR1 MNHEY, CDR2 SVGAGI. CDR3 protein: CASSYRDRYNEQFF. The CDR3 region has the DNA TGTGCCAGCAGTTATAGGGACAGGTACAATGAGCAGTTCTTC.

V and J are TRBV13 and TRBJ2-4; 7 bases map to TRBD2. In germline, CDR1 is PRHDT, CDR2 FYEKMQ (reference sequence). The CDR3 totals 17 residues. V lost 5 bases, J lost 1 base, and 11 bases stayed unmatched. The CDR3 DNA is TGTGCCAGCAGCCCTGGGGGGGGATTTGCGGCCAAAAACATTCAGTACTTC. The encoded protein is CASSPGGGFAAKNIQYF.

This clone was seen only once. V and J are TRBV7-9 and TRBJ2-6; perhaps TRBD1 as D (5 bases). Per the germline V gene, CDR1 is SEHNR and CDR2 is FQNEAQ (reference sequence). V lost 5 bases and J 2 bases, leaving 16 bases between the germline ends. CDR3 length equals 17 residues. As DNA, the CDR3 is TGTGCCAGCAGCGCAAATGCCAGGGTTCCTGGGGCCAACGTCCTGACTTTC. This encodes CASSANARVPGANVLTF.

The chain joins TRBV9 to TRBJ2-1; D might be TRBD1 (6 bases). The V end lost 2 bases, the J end lost 8 bases, and 17 bases lay between the germline ends. This CDR3 has 15 amino acids. Germline assignment: CDR1 SGDLS and CDR2 YYNGEE. The CDR3 sequence is CASSVFGQPRDEQFF. CDR3 in DNA: TGTGCCAGCAGCGTGTTCGGACAGCCCCGTGATGAGCAGTTCTTC.

The chain is built from TRBV4-1 and TRBJ2-3; TRBD1 might be the D (5 bases). Germline lookup yields CDR1 MGHRA and CDR2 YSYEKL. The length of the CDR3 is 15 residues. V was cut by 2 bases and J by 1 base, with 10 bases left in between. CDR3 nucleotides: TGCGCCAGCAGCCAATCAGGGCTTGGCACAGATACGCAGTATTTT. Encoded protein: CASSQSGLGTDTQYF.

This clone appeared a single time. CDR3 sequence (DNA): TGTGCCAGTAGTTGGGCGGGATTCAATGAGCAGTTCTTC. It is translated as CASSWAGFNEQFF. This chain joins TRBV19 and TRBJ2-1, with D possibly matching TRBD2 (6 bases). Per the germline V gene, CDR1 is LNHDA and CDR2 is SQIVND (reference sequence). Trimming cost V 5 bases and J 6 bases, with 11 bases left between them. The CDR3 length is 13 residues.

The CDR3 reads CASSAGTGGYNEQFF. The CDR3 coding sequence is TGTGCCAGCAGCGCGGGGACAGGGGGCTACAATGAGCAGTTCTTC. The chain uses TRBV9 and TRBJ2-1; 11 nucleotides agree with TRBD1. The CDR3 consists of 15 residues. CDR1 is SGDLS, CDR2 YYNGEE, per germline. J gave up 3 bases and V 3 bases, and 2 bases lay outside the gene matches.